Below are 7 T cell receptor beta chains sequenced from a single sample in a study of T cells in localized non-small cell lung cancer. Data came from immunoSEQ multiplex PCR; TCRdb stores just in-frame clones and leaves some out. The sample has 45,000 to 60,000 clones, around three quarters seen once. This material consisted of PBMCs, taken before any cancer treatment. The receptor source for this set is a woman aged 35-70 years with stage II lung adenocarcinoma.

V gene TRBV10-3 combines with J gene TRBJ1-1; TRBD1 agrees at 9 bases. Germline lookup yields CDR1 ENHRY and CDR2 SYGVKD. The CDR3 has 15 amino acids. With V trimmed by 3 bases and J by 4 bases, 6 bases remained unmatched. The CDR3 region is CAISDADRGGTEAFF. CDR3 bases: TGTGCCATCAGTGATGCGGACAGGGGAGGCACTGAAGCTTTCTTT.

This clone was observed a few times. The genes are TRBV7-9 and TRBJ1-4; 10 bases are a match to TRBD1. V lost 1 base to trimming and J lost 8 bases; unmatched junction nucleotides: 1. Per the germline V gene, CDR1 is SEHNR and CDR2 is FQNEAQ (reference sequence). This CDR3 contains 14 residues. The CDR3 DNA sequence: TGTGCCAGCAGCTTAGGGACAGGGGGAGAAAAACTGTTTTTT. This codes for CASSLGTGGEKLFF.

This clone came up once. V usage is TRBV9 and J usage is TRBJ1-5; possibly TRBD1 for D (6 bases). V was clipped by 3 bases and J by 5 bases, with 15 bases between them. CDR3 length equals 15 residues. Per the germline V gene, CDR1 is SGDLS and CDR2 is YYNGEE. The CDR3 sequence is CASSATGTLYQPQHF. The DNA for the CDR3 is TGTGCCAGCAGCGCCACCGGGACACTTTATCAGCCCCAGCATTTT.

This chain uses TRBV29-1 with TRBJ2-1; weak D call: TRBD2 (5 bases). Germline V gene data show CDR1 as SQVTM and CDR2 as ANQGSEA. The CDR3 extends over 14 amino acids. Trimming cost V 7 bases and J 5 bases, with 18 bases left between them. CDR3 protein: CSARQRATHNEQFF. CDR3 DNA: TGCAGCGCCCGCCAGAGGGCGACTCACAATGAGCAGTTCTTC.

This clone was observed a single time. CDR3 in amino acids: CASSLAPEVRVYTF. The CDR3 nucleotides read TGTGCCAGCAGCCTTGCCCCTGAGGTCAGGGTCTACACCTTC. J is TRBJ1-2 and V is TRBV6-6; a weak D match, TRBD1 (5 bases). CDR3 length: 14 residues. Trimming removed 6 bases at V and 10 bases at J, with 21 bases between. The germline gives CDR1 MNHNY, CDR2 SVGAGI (reference sequence).

The chain recombines TRBV10-1 with TRBJ2-5, with D perhaps matching TRBD1 (5 bases). V lost 3 bases and J 4 bases, leaving 6 bases between the germline ends. The CDR3 contains 12 residues. CDR1 is WNHNN, CDR2 SYGVQD, per germline (reference sequence). DNA for the CDR3: TGCGCCAGCAGTGACAGGGCAGAGACCCAGTACTTC. This gives the protein CASSDRAETQYF.

A single count supports this clone. The chain recombines TRBV7-9 with TRBJ2-7, with TRBD1 as a possible D gene (6 bases). Germline loops: CDR1 SEHNR, CDR2 FQNEAQ (reference sequence). The CDR3 totals 13 residues. Trimming stripped 5 bases from V and 3 bases from J, with 11 bases between. CDR3 nucleotides: TGTGCCAGCAGCCTGGACAGAAACTACGAGCAGTACTTC. Residues: CASSLDRNYEQYF.